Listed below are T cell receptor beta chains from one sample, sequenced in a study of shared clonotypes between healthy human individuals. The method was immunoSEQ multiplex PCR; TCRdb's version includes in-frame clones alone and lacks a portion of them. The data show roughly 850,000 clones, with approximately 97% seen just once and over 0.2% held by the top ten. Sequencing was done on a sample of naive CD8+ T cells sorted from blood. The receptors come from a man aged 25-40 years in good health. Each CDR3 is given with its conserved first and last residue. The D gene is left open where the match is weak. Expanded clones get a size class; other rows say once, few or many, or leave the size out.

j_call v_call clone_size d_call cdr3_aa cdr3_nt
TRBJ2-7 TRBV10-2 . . CASSEYRVVGYEQYF TGCGCCAGCAGTGAGTACAGGGTGGTCGGCTACGAGCAGTACTTC
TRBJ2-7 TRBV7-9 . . CASTAPDRNYEQYF TGTGCCAGCACGGCGCCAGACCGAAACTACGAGCAGTACTTC
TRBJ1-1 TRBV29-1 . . CSVEQRTEAFF TGCAGCGTTGAACAGCGCACTGAAGCTTTCTTT
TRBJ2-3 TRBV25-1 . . CASSEPNVRGFLTDTQYF TGTGCCAGCAGTGAACCTAATGTGCGGGGTTTTCTCACAGATACGCAGTATTTT
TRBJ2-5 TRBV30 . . CAWSVTRTIRETQYF TGTGCCTGGAGTGTCACCCGGACCATAAGAGAGACCCAGTACTTC
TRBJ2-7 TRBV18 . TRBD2 CASSPGSSGIYEQYF TGTGCCAGCTCACCGGGGTCTAGCGGGATTTACGAGCAGTACTTC
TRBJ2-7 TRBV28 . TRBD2 CASSFISGTSNEQYF TGTGCCAGCAGTTTTATTAGCGGGACCTCCAACGAGCAGTACTTC
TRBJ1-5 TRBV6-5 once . CASSYSEDNQPQHF TGTGCCAGCAGCTATTCTGAGGATAATCAGCCCCAGCATTTT
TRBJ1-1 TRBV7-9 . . CASSLDGSFNTEAFF TGTGCCAGCAGCTTAGATGGCAGTTTTAACACTGAAGCTTTCTTT
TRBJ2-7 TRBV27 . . CASSFFDRPSSYEQYF TGTGCCAGCAGTTTCTTCGACAGGCCGAGCTCCTACGAGCAGTACTTC
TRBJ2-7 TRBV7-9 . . CASSFVGQGQYEQYF TGTGCCAGCAGCTTTGTCGGACAAGGTCAATACGAGCAGTACTTC
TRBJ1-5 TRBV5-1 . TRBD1 CASRQGQGGNQPQHF TGCGCCAGCAGGCAAGGACAGGGCGGCAATCAGCCCCAGCATTTT
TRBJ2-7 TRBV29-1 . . CSVEDEGPSYEQYF TGCAGCGTTGAAGACGAGGGCCCCTCCTACGAGCAGTACTTC
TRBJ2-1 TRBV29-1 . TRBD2 CSVVGTSVNEQFF TGCAGCGTTGTTGGGACTAGCGTAAATGAGCAGTTCTTC
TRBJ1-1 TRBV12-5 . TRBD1 CASGLVTGTVNTEAFF TGTGCTAGTGGTTTGGTCACCGGGACAGTGAACACTGAAGCTTTCTTT
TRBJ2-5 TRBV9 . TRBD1 CASSPPGQGTRETQYF TGTGCCAGCAGCCCCCCGGGACAGGGCACCCGGGAGACCCAGTACTTC
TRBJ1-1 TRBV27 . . CASSLADSNTEAFF TGTGCCAGCAGTTTAGCCGATTCGAACACTGAAGCTTTCTTT
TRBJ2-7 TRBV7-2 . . CASSPRQASYEQYF TGTGCCAGCAGCCCGCGACAGGCTTCCTACGAGCAGTACTTC
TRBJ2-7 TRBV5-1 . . CASSWDTGGASYEQYF TGCGCCAGCAGCTGGGATACGGGGGGCGCCTCCTACGAGCAGTACTTC
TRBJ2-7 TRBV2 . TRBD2 CASSEYGTTSYEQYF TGTGCCAGCAGTGAATATGGGACTACCTCCTACGAGCAGTACTTC
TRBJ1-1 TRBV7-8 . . CASSLDRAGNPEAFF TGTGCCAGCAGCTTAGACCGGGCTGGTAACCCTGAAGCTTTCTTT
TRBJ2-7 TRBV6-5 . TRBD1 CASSPHVGQAYEQYF TGTGCCAGCAGTCCGCACGTTGGACAGGCATACGAGCAGTACTTC
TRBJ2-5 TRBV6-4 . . CASSHRRDTKGQETQYF TGTGCCAGCAGCCACAGGAGAGACACCAAAGGGCAAGAGACCCAGTACTTC
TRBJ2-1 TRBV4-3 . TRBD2 CASSRSGDSYNEQFF TGCGCCAGCAGCCGTAGCGGGGACTCCTACAATGAGCAGTTCTTC
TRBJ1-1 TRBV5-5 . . CASSLGRGVNTEAFF TGTGCCAGCAGCTTGGGCAGGGGTGTTAACACTGAAGCTTTCTTT
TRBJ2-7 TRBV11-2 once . CASSFTGKSYEQYF TGTGCCAGCAGCTTTACAGGAAAATCCTACGAGCAGTACTTC
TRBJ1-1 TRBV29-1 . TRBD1 CSAPDRGSAEAFF TGCAGCGCGCCGGACAGGGGAAGCGCTGAAGCTTTCTTT
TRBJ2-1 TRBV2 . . CASCGLIDSYNEQFF TGTGCCAGCTGTGGACTAATCGACTCCTACAATGAGCAGTTCTTC
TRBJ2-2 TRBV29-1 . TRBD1 CSVEGQSTGELFF TGCAGCGTTGAGGGACAGAGCACCGGGGAGCTGTTTTTT
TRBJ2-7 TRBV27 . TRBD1 CASRQGGNYEQYF TGTGCCAGCCGGCAAGGGGGCAACTACGAGCAGTACTTC
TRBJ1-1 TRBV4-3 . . CASSEAVMNTEAFF TGCGCCAGCAGCGAGGCAGTAATGAACACTGAAGCTTTCTTT
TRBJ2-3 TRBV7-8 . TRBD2 CASSLKAGGTDTQYF TGTGCCAGCAGCTTGAAAGCGGGGGGCACAGATACGCAGTATTTT
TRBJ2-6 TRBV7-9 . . CASSPIVGANVLTF TGTGCCAGCAGCCCGATTGTTGGGGCCAACGTCCTGACTTTC
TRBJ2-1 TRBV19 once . CASSMTGSSYNEQFF TGTGCCAGTAGTATGACGGGGTCTTCCTACAATGAGCAGTTCTTC
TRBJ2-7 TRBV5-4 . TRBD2 CATSGLAGDLYF TGTGCCACGAGTGGACTAGCGGGAGATCTGTACTTC
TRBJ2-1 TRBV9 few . CASSVAGVAYNEQFF TGTGCCAGCAGCGTAGCGGGAGTGGCCTACAATGAGCAGTTCTTC
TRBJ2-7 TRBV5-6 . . CASSLGGRPYEQYF TGTGCCAGCAGCTTGGGAGGGAGGCCCTACGAGCAGTACTTC
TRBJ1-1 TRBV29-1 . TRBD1 CSVEEDRFTSNTEAFF TGCAGCGTTGAGGAGGACAGGTTTACATCGAACACTGAAGCTTTCTTT
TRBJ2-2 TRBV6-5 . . CASSATGELFF TGTGCCAGCAGTGCTACCGGGGAGCTGTTTTTT
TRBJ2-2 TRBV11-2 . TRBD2 CASSLVFGTSNTGELFF TGTGCCAGCAGCTTAGTGTTTGGGACTAGTAACACCGGGGAGCTGTTTTTT
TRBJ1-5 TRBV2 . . CASTGIDQPQHF TGTGCCAGCACTGGGATCGATCAGCCCCAGCATTTT
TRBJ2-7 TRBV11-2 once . CASSLVARASYEQYF TGTGCCAGCAGCTTAGTAGCGCGGGCCTCCTACGAGCAGTACTTC
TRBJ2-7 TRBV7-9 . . CASTDSREQYF TGTGCCAGTACCGACTCGCGCGAGCAGTACTTC
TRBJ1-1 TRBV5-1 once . CASSPTGKGGMNTEAFF TGCGCCAGCAGTCCCACAGGGAAGGGAGGTATGAACACTGAAGCTTTCTTT
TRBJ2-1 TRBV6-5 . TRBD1 CASSFGQGTYNEQFF TGTGCCAGCAGTTTCGGACAGGGGACTTACAATGAGCAGTTCTTC
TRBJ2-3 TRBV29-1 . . CSVGSDTQYF TGCAGCGTTGGATCAGATACGCAGTATTTT
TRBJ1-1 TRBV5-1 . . CASSESLGGNTEAFF TGCGCCAGCAGCGAATCCCTGGGGGGGAACACTGAAGCTTTCTTT
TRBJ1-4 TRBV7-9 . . CASSLQGPHEKLFF TGTGCCAGCAGCCTTCAGGGGCCTCATGAAAAACTGTTTTTT
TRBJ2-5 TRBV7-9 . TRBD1 CASSSPHRGLETQYF TGTGCCAGCAGCTCCCCCCACAGGGGGCTAGAGACCCAGTACTTC